The 25 T cell receptor beta chains presented below share a single source sample, sequenced in a study of blood T cell repertoires in COVID-19. Using immunoSEQ multiplex PCR, the repertoire was profiled, and TCRdb retains in-frame clones only, with some absent. The table includes 150,000 to 200,000 clones, 86% detected once. The specimen sequenced was peripheral blood. The receptor source for this set is a woman aged 80 or over in a cohort sampled during active or convalescent COVID-19.

This rearrangement joins TRBV3-1 (or the pseudogene TRBV3-2) to TRBJ2-7; 9 nucleotides align to TRBD2. The trim removed 4 bases at V and 8 bases at J, leaving 9 bases unmatched. The CDR3 is 14 residues long. Germline V lookup: CDR1 LGHDT, CDR2 YNNKEL (reference sequence). CDR3 sequence (DNA): TGTGCCAGCAGCCCGACGCGGGAGGGCAGTAAGCAGTACGTC. Amino acid sequence: CASSPTREGSKQYV.

V and J are TRBV4-1 and TRBJ1-1, with D unresolved. Looked up from germline, CDR1 is MGHRA and CDR2 is YSYEKL. Deletions cut 4 bases from V and 4 bases from J, with 13 bases between. The CDR3 is 14 amino acids. CDR3 in DNA: TGCGCCAGCAGCCCTTACTGGTATATCACTGAAGCTTTCTTT. This sequence encodes CASSPYWYITEAFF.

The CDR3 protein is CASSPRLAGGAKEQYF. The DNA of the CDR3 is TGCGCCAGCAGCCCCCGACTAGCGGGGGGGGCGAAGGAGCAGTACTTC. The rearrangement links TRBV4-1 to TRBJ2-7; 14 bases fit TRBD2. Trimming took 4 bases from V and 7 from J; bases not matched to a gene: 9. The CDR3 covers 16 residues. CDR1 is MGHRA, CDR2 YSYEKL, per germline.

This chain joins TRBV16 and TRBJ2-5, with D perhaps TRBD1 (5 bases). The CDR3 sequence is 17 residues long. Between the trimmed V and J ends, which lost 3 bases and 2 bases, there was a span of 19 bases. The V gene's germline CDR1 is KGHSY and CDR2 FQNENV. The CDR3 DNA sequence: TGTGCCAGCAGCCAGTTGAGCCGGGCAGGGCTGCAAGAGACCCAGTACTTC. Translating gives CASSQLSRAGLQETQYF.

The rearrangement joins TRBV10-1 to TRBJ2-2; no firm D call. Germline loops: CDR1 WNHNN, CDR2 SYGVQD (reference sequence). V was clipped by 3 bases and J by 3 bases, with 5 bases between them. The CDR3 sequence is 13 residues long. The CDR3 loop is CASSDGDTGELFF. In nucleotides, the CDR3 is TGCGCCAGCAGTGACGGAGACACCGGGGAGCTGTTTTTT.

The V call is TRBV3-1 (or the pseudogene TRBV3-2), the J call TRBJ1-2, with TRBD1 as a possible D gene (5 bases). Germline V lookup: CDR1 LGHDT, CDR2 YNNKEL (reference sequence). The CDR3 has 15 residues. With 1 base removed from V and 3 bases from J, the gap between germline ends came to 12 bases. The CDR3 sequence: CASSQVTGGYYGYTF. The CDR3 nucleotides read TGTGCCAGCAGCCAAGTCACCGGGGGTTACTATGGCTACACCTTC.

The chain combines TRBV7-2 with TRBJ2-7, with 9 bases that match TRBD1. V was pared by 5 bases and J by 4 bases, with 12 bases of the junction left unmatched. Germline V CDR1 and CDR2: SGHTA, FQGNSA. This CDR3 comprises 16 residues. CDR3 loop: CASSRLPGTGLYEQYF. The CDR3 nucleotides are TGTGCCAGCAGCCGGCTCCCTGGGACAGGGCTATACGAGCAGTACTTC. Full variable domain (remainder filled in from reference TRBV7-2 and TRBJ2-7): GAGVSQSPSNKVTEKGKDVELRCDPISGHTALYWYRQSLGQGLEFLIYFQGNSAPDKSGLPSDRFSAERTGGSVSTLTIQRTQQEDSAVYLCASSRLPGTGLYEQYFGPGTRLTVT.

The chain combines TRBV7-2 with TRBJ2-7; weak D call: TRBD2 (6 bases). The CDR3 is made up of 13 amino acids. Germline assignment: CDR1 SGHTA and CDR2 FQGNSA. V lost 1 base and J 3 bases, leaving 7 bases between the germline ends. The CDR3 region is CASSLGRDYEQYF. The CDR3 coding sequence is TGTGCCAGCAGCTTAGGGCGGGACTACGAGCAGTACTTC.

This chain connects TRBV5-1 to TRBJ1-6; a weak D match, TRBD1 (6 bases). The CDR3 contains 16 residues. Deletions cut 0 bases from V and 7 bases from J, with 14 bases between. Germline-derived CDR1 and CDR2 are SGHRS and YFSETQ. The CDR3 sequence: CASSLVYSQGNSPLHF. CDR3 DNA: TGCGCCAGCAGCTTGGTATATTCCCAGGGGAATTCACCCCTCCACTTT.

DNA for the CDR3: TGTGCCAGCAGCTTAGCGGGCAGGGGGTCGGAGACCCAGTACTTC. Its translation: CASSLAGRGSETQYF. The rearrangement uses TRBV7-2 and TRBJ2-5; 7 nucleotides align to TRBD1. The germline V gene encodes CDR1 SGHTA and CDR2 FQGNSA. The CDR3 runs 15 residues. With 0 bases clipped from V and 5 bases from J, the junction kept 6 bases outside the gene matches.

The rearrangement uses TRBV30 and TRBJ2-7; 8 nucleotides line up with TRBD2. The CDR3 length is 12 residues. Germline lookup yields CDR1 GTSNPN and CDR2 SVGIG (reference sequence). The V and J ends lost 7 bases and 2 bases, in that order; junction bases with no gene match: 4. The CDR3 coding sequence is TGTGCCTTCAGCGGGAGTCCCTACGAGCAGTACGTC. Protein product: CAFSGSPYEQYV.

This chain joins TRBV28 and TRBJ1-1; 8 nucleotides match TRBD1. V shed 4 bases and J 7 bases; nucleotides not matched to a gene: 8. The CDR3 length is 14 residues. Germline-derived CDR1 and CDR2 are MDHEN and SYDVKM. DNA of the CDR3: TGTGCCAGCAGTTCCTCCGGGACAGGCGTTGAAGCTTTCTTT. It is translated as CASSSSGTGVEAFF.

The chain joins TRBV7-8 to TRBJ1-2; possible D gene TRBD1, 5 bases. V was clipped by 3 bases and J by 7 bases, with 27 bases between them. CDR1 is SGHVS, CDR2 FQNEAQ, per germline. The CDR3 is made up of 18 amino acids. The CDR3 DNA sequence: TGTGCCAGCAGCTTTAGGACGGCCCCGGGGGTGTCTTCGCGTGGCTACACCTTC. Amino acids: CASSFRTAPGVSSRGYTF.

The V call is TRBV20-1, the J call TRBJ1-1, with D possibly TRBD1 on 6 matching bases. The germline CDR1 and CDR2 sequences are DFQATT and SNEGSKA (reference sequence). This CDR3 is 12 amino acids long. V was pared by 3 bases and J by 4 bases, with 9 bases between. The CDR3 nucleotides read TGCAGTGCTAGTAGGGGGGGCACTGAAGCTTTCTTT. Protein sequence: CSASRGGTEAFF.

This chain links TRBV28 with TRBJ2-7, with a possible D match to TRBD2 (6 bases). Germline V lookup: CDR1 MDHEN, CDR2 SYDVKM. The CDR3 has 15 amino acids. Trimming stripped 5 bases from V and 5 bases from J, with 19 bases between. The CDR3 loop reads CASSKAGREFHEQYF. Written as DNA, the CDR3 is TGTGCCAGCAGTAAAGCGGGCAGGGAATTTCACGAGCAGTACTTC.

V usage is TRBV6-6 and J usage is TRBJ1-2; the match to TRBD1 covers 7 bases. V gave up 7 bases and J gave up 7 bases; unmatched junction bases: 18. The V gene's germline CDR1 is MNHNY and CDR2 SVGAGI (reference sequence). This CDR3 has 16 residues. The CDR3, as DNA: TGTGCCAGCATCCCAGGGGATGAAGGGGGCCGCAGTGGCTACACCTTC. This codes for CASIPGDEGGRSGYTF.

This chain links TRBV19 with TRBJ1-3; weak D call: TRBD1 (5 bases). Looked up from germline, CDR1 is LNHDA and CDR2 is SQIVND (reference sequence). The CDR3 loop spans 15 amino acids. The V gene lost 8 bases and the J gene lost 0 bases, with 14 bases spanning the gap. The CDR3 DNA sequence: TGTGCCAGTTGCAGGACACTACACTCTGGAAACACCATATATTTT. Translated: CASCRTLHSGNTIYF.

This chain connects TRBV24-1 to TRBJ2-6; possibly TRBD1 for D (5 bases). This CDR3 is built from 17 residues. The germline V gene has CDR1 KGHDR and CDR2 SFDVKD. Trimming shortened V by 4 bases and J by 4 bases, and 16 bases separated the two germline ends. CDR3 in amino acids: CATSEPFGASGANVLTF. The DNA of the CDR3 is TGTGCCACCAGTGAACCATTTGGGGCGTCAGGGGCCAACGTCCTGACTTTC.

The rearrangement joins TRBV7-9 to TRBJ2-2, with D uncertain. V gave up 5 bases and J gave up 0 bases, with 13 bases separating them. The CDR3 totals 16 residues. CDR1 is SEHNR and CDR2 is FQNEAQ in the germline V gene (reference sequence). The CDR3 loop reads CASSPLETPNTGELFF. The DNA for the CDR3 is TGTGCCAGCAGCCCTCTAGAGACCCCGAACACCGGGGAGCTGTTTTTT.

The chain carries TRBV7-9 and TRBJ2-1, with TRBD2 matching 13 bases. Trimming cost V 5 bases and J 3 bases; bases outside gene matches: 4. Germline V gene lookup returns CDR1 SEHNR and CDR2 FQNEAQ (reference sequence). The CDR3 runs to 16 residues. CDR3 in DNA: TGTGCCAGCAGCCCCCGGACTAGCGGGAGCTACAATGAGCAGTTCTTC. As protein: CASSPRTSGSYNEQFF.

The chain is built from TRBV10-2 and TRBJ2-1, with 11 positions matching TRBD2. The V segment lost 0 bases and the J segment 6 bases; nucleotides outside the gene matches: 7. Per the germline V gene, CDR1 is WSHSY and CDR2 is SAAADI. This CDR3 spans 17 amino acids. The CDR3 coding sequence is TGCGCCAGCAGTGAGTCGACTCGACTAGCGGGATTCAATGAGCAGTTCTTC. It is translated as CASSESTRLAGFNEQFF.

The chain links TRBV9 to TRBJ2-1; the match to TRBD1 covers 9 bases. CDR3 length: 14 residues. CDR1 and CDR2 from the germline V gene are SGDLS and YYNGEE. Losses at the gene ends were 3 bases for V and 9 bases for J; bases not matched to a gene: 7. The CDR3 DNA is TGTGCCAGCAGCGCCCAGACAGGGGGTTTTGAGCAGTTCTTC. Translating gives CASSAQTGGFEQFF.

The chain employs TRBV12-3 or TRBV12-4 and TRBJ2-7; 11 nucleotides line up with TRBD2. CDR3 length: 13 amino acids. The ends lost 7 bases at V and 2 bases at J; junction bases unmatched: 1. The CDR3 is CASTTSGTYEQYV. The CDR3 DNA reads TGTGCCAGCACGACTAGCGGGACCTACGAGCAGTACGTC.

The chain is built from TRBV19 and TRBJ1-4; D is perhaps TRBD1 (5 bases). The CDR3 length is 15 residues. V dropped 9 bases and J dropped 7 bases, with 21 bases sitting between them. CDR1 and CDR2 from the germline V gene are LNHDA and SQIVND (reference sequence). The CDR3 here is CASNPSGAYGEKLFF. CDR3 DNA: TGTGCCAGCAACCCCAGCGGGGCTTACGGTGAAAAACTGTTTTTT.

This sequence joins TRBV28 and TRBJ1-6; D remains ambiguous. CDR1 is MDHEN, CDR2 SYDVKM, per germline. There are 14 residues in the CDR3. V was clipped by 3 bases and J by 5 bases, with 8 bases between them. Here the CDR3 DNA reads TGTGCCAGCAGTTTGGCAGTTCATAATTCACCCCTCCACTTT. It specifies CASSLAVHNSPLHF.